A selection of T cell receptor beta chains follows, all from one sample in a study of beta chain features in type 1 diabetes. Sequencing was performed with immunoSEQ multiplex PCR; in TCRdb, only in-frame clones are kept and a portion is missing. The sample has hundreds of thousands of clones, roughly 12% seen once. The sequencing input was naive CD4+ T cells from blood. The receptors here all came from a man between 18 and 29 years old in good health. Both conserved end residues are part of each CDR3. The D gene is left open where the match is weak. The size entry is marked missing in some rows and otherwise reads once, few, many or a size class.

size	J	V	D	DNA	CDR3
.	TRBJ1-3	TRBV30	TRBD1	TGTGCCAGCAGGGACAGTAATGGAAACACCATATATTTT	CASRDSNGNTIYF
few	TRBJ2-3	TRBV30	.	TGTGCCTGGAGTGTACAAGGGGGTAGTTCAGATACGCAGTATTTT	CAWSVQGGSSDTQYF
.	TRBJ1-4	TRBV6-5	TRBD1	TGTGCCAGCAGTTACTCCTACAGGGGTGGAGAAAAACTGTTTTTT	CASSYSYRGGEKLFF
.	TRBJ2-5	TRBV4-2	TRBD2	TGTGCCAGCAGCCAAGAACGGCTAGCGGTGGAGACCCAGTACTTC	CASSQERLAVETQYF
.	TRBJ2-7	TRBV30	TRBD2	TGTGCCTGGAGTGCTTTAGCGGGCACCGAGCAGTACTTC	CAWSALAGTEQYF
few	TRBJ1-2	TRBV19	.	TGTGCCAGTAGTATTAGGCCAGGGGAAGGCTACACCTTC	CASSIRPGEGYTF
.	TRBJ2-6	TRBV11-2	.	TGTGCCAGCAGCTTTACACAGGTTCCTGGGGCCAACGTCCTGACTTTC	CASSFTQVPGANVLTF
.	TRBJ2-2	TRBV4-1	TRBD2	TGCGCCAGCAGCGGGGGACTAGCGGGTACTACCGGGGAGCTGTTTTTT	CASSGGLAGTTGELFF
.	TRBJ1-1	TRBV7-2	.	TGTGCCAGCAGCGTCGGCGGGAGCACTGAAGCTTTCTTT	CASSVGGSTEAFF
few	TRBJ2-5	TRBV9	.	TGTGCCAGCAGCGTGGATACAGGGTATGAGACCCAGTACTTC	CASSVDTGYETQYF
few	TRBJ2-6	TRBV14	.	TGTGCCAGCAGCCAACGGGGGTCGAGCTCTGGGGCCAACGTCCTGACTTTC	CASSQRGSSSGANVLTF
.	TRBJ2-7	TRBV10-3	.	TGTGCCATCAGTGAGTTCTCTAGCGCGGGTACGGAGCAGTACTTC	CAISEFSSAGTEQYF
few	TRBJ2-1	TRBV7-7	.	TGTGCCAGCAGCCCCAGGGGAGATGAGCAGTTCTTC	CASSPRGDEQFF
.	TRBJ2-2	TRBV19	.	TGTGCCAGTAGAATCGGGACACTAAACACCGGGGAGCTGTTTTTT	CASRIGTLNTGELFF
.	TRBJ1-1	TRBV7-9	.	TGTGCCAGCAGCTTAGATGAGGGGAACACTGAAGCTTTCTTT	CASSLDEGNTEAFF
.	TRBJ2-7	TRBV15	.	TGTGCCACCAGCAGAGATAGGCAGGGAAGGAACGAGCAGTACTTC	CATSRDRQGRNEQYF
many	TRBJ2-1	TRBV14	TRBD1	TGTGCCAGCAGCCATCGTGGCGGGACAGGCTACAATGAGCAGTTCTTC	CASSHRGGTGYNEQFF
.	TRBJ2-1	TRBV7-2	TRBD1	TGTGCCAGCAGCCCCTACGGACAGGGCGGGAATGAGCAGTTCTTC	CASSPYGQGGNEQFF
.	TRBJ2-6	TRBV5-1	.	TGCGCCAGCAGCTTGCGACAGGTCTCTGGGGCCAACGTCCTGACTTTC	CASSLRQVSGANVLTF
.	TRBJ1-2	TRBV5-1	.	TGCGCCAGCAGCTTTGACAGCTATGGCTACACCTTC	CASSFDSYGYTF
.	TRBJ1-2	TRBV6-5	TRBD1	TGTGCCAGCACCCTGGGACAGACAGCTAACTATGGCTACACCTTC	CASTLGQTANYGYTF
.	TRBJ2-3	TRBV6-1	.	TGTGCCAGCAGTCCTCTGTTAGATACGCAGTATTTT	CASSPLLDTQYF
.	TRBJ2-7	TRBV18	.	TGTGCCAGCTCACCAAAGGTAGACAGCTCCTACGAGCAGTACTTC	CASSPKVDSSYEQYF
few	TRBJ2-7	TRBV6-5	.	TGTGCCAGCAGTTACTCGATCGTTCTAGGCGGGACGCTGTACTTC	CASSYSIVLGGTLYF
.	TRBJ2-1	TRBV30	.	TGTGCCTGGAGTGTACGAATAGCGGCACTCAATGAGCAGTTCTTC	CAWSVRIAALNEQFF
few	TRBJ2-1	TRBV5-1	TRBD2	TGCGCCAGCAGCCCGGGACTAGCGGCCGGCAATGAGCAGTTCTTC	CASSPGLAAGNEQFF
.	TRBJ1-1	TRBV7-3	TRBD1	TGTGCCAGCAGCGGGGACAGGCTGAACACTGAAGCTTTCTTT	CASSGDRLNTEAFF
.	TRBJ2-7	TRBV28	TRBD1	TGTGCCAGCAGTTCCCCGGGACAGGGGGCGTCCGAGCAGTACTTC	CASSSPGQGASEQYF
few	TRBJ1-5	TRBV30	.	TGTGCCTGGAGTCCACAGGGAAATCAGCCCCAGCATTTT	CAWSPQGNQPQHF
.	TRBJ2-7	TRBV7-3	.	TGTGCCAGCAGCTTAGACCCCCCCGGTGGGAGAGGCGAGCAGTACTTC	CASSLDPPGGRGEQYF
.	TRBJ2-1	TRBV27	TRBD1	TGTGCCAGCAGTTTCCGGACAGGGGAGCATGAGCAGTTCTTC	CASSFRTGEHEQFF